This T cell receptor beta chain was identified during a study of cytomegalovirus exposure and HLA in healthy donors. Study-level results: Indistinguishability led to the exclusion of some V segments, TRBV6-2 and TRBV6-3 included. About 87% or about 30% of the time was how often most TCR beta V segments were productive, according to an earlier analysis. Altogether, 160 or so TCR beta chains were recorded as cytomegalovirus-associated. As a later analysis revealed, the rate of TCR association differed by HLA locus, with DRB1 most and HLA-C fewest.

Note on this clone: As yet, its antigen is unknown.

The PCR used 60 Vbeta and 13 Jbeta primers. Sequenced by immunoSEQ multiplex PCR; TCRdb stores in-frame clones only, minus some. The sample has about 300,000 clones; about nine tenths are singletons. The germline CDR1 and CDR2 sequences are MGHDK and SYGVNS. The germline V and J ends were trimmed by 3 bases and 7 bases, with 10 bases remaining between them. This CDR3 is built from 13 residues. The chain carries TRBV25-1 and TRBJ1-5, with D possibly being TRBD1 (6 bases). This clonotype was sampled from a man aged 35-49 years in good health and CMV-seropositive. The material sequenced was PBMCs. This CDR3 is CASSDQGWQPQHF. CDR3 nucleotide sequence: TGTGCCAGCAGTGACCAGGGGTGGCAGCCCCAGCATTTT.